One TCR beta chain is described in this entry. These data belong to a study of blood T cell repertoires in COVID-19. Germline V lookup: CDR1 MRHNA, CDR2 SNTAGT. There are 15 residues in the CDR3. V was cut by 2 bases and J by 0 bases, with 7 bases left in between. Per the authors' pipeline: The authors estimated nucleated cell counts from reference gene primer amplification. Repertoires were generated with immunoSEQ multiplex PCR, while TCRdb's copy carries only in-frame clones and drops some. That table gives V, J and clone size, and the DNA gave D and trimming. The sample shows about 300,000 clones, around 87% of them seen only once.

The source of this sequence is a woman in her forties who had recovered from COVID-19. What was sequenced was peripheral blood. This chain uses TRBV6-4 with TRBJ1-4; D unclear. The CDR3 protein is CASSDPSATNEKLFF. In DNA form, the CDR3 reads TGTGCCAGCAGTGACCCCAGTGCAACTAATGAAAAACTGTTTTTT.